This entry features one T cell receptor (beta chain) sequence. Its target is not known. A single record per CDR3 protein comes from TCRdb applying MiXCR to the 5' RACE reads. The sample lists approximately 290,000 distinct CDR3 sequences; around 20% were seen once. The CDR3 runs to 14 residues. Trimming removed 2 bases at V and 9 bases at J, with 13 bases between. This sample was taken from a study of CD8 T cells in ankylosing spondylitis. General study results and limits: According to the report, clones linked to the disease were significantly enriched in matched synovial fluid samples taken from ankylosing spondylitis patients.

This chain joins TRBV12-3 or TRBV12-4 and TRBJ1-4; TRBD1 might be the D (6 bases). This clonotype originated in a female donor with ankylosing spondylitis or in good health (not recorded which). Sample: blood, either unsorted or a sorted T cell fraction (not recorded which). This CDR3 is CASSLRGGKKKLFF. CDR3 sequence (DNA): TGTGCCAGCAGTTTAAGGGGGGGTAAGAAAAAACTGTTTTTT.